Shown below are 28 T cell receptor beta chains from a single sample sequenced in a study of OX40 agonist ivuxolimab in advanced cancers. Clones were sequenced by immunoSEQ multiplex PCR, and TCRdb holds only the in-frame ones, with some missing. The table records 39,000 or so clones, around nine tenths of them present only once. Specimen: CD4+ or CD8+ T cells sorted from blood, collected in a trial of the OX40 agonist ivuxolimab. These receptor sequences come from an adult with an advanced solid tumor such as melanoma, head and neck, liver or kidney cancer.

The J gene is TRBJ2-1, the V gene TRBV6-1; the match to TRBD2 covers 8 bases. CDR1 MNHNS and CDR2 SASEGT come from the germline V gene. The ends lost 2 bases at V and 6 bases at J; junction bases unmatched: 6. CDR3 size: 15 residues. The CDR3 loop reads CASSETAGVGNEQFF. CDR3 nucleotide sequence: TGTGCCAGCAGTGAAACAGCGGGAGTTGGCAATGAGCAGTTCTTC.

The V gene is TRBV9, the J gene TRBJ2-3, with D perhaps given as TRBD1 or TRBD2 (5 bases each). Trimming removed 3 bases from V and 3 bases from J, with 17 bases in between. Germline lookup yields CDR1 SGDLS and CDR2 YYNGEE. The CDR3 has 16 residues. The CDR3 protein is CASSEGSGTATDTQYF. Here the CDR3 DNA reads TGTGCCAGCAGCGAGGGTTCCGGGACGGCGACAGATACGCAGTATTTT.

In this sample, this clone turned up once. CDR3 DNA: TGTGCCAGCAGCTTAGGGGGATACAATTCACCCCTCCACTTT. The encoded protein is CASSLGGYNSPLHF. The chain combines TRBV5-8 with TRBJ1-6, with a tentative D call TRBD1 (6 bases). This CDR3 is 14 amino acids long. Germline-derived CDR1 and CDR2 are SGHTS and YDEGEE. V lost 2 bases to trimming and J lost 7 bases, with 10 bases between them.

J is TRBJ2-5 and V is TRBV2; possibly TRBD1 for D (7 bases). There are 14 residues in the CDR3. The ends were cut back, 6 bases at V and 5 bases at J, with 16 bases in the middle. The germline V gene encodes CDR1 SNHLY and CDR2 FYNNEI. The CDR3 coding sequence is TGTGCCAGCAGCCGGCAGGGGGGTTGGGAGACCCAGTACTTC. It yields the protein CASSRQGGWETQYF. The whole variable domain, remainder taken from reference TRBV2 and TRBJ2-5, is EPEVTQTPSHQVTQMGQEVILRCVPISNHLYFYWYRQILGQKVEFLVSFYNNEISEKSEIFDDQFSVERPDGSNFTLKIRSTKLEDSAMYFCASSRQGGWETQYFGPGTRLLVL.

The CDR3 nucleotides read TGTGTCAGAAGCTTCCAGGGAGCGGGGTCGAACACCGGGGAGCTGTTTTTT. It is translated as CVRSFQGAGSNTGELFF. The chain joins TRBV7-5 to TRBJ2-2; TRBD2 reflects the table's D call only, with no check against the DNA. TRBV7-5 is listed as a pseudogene. This CDR3 has 17 amino acids.

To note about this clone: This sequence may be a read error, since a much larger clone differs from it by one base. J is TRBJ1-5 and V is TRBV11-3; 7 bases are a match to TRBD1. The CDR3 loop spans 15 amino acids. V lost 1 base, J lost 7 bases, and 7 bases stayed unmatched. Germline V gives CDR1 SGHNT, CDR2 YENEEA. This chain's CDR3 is CASSLVGGGGQPQHF. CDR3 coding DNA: TGTGCCAGCAGCTTAGTAGGGGGCGGGGGGCAGCCCCAGCATTTT.

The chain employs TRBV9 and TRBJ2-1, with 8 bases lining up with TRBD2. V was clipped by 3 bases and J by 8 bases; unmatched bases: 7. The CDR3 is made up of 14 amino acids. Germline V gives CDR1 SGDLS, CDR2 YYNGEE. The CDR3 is CASSAFSGTDEQFF. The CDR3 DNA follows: TGTGCCAGCAGCGCCTTTAGCGGGACCGATGAGCAGTTCTTC.

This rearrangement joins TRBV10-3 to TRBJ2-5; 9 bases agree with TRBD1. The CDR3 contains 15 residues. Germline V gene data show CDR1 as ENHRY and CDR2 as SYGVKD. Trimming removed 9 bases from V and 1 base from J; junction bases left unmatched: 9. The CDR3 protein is CAIGGTGTTQETQYF. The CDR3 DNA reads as TGTGCCATAGGGGGGACAGGGACCACCCAAGAGACCCAGTACTTC.

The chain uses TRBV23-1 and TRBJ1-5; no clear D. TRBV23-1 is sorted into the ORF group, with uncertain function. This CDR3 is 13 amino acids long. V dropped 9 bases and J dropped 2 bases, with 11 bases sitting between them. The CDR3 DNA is TGCGCCAGAGAAGTATCGGGCAATCAGCCCCAGCATTTT. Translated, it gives CAREVSGNQPQHF.

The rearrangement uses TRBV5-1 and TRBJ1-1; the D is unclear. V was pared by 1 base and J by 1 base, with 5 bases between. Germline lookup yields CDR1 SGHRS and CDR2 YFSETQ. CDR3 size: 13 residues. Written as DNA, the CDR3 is TGCGCCAGCAGCTTGTCTCCGAACACTGAAGCTTTCTTT. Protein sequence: CASSLSPNTEAFF.

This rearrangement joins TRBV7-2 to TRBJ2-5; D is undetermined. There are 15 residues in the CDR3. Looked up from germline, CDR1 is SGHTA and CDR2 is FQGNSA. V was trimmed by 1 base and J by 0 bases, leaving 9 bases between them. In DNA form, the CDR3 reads TGTGCCAGCAGCTTAGAGAGCAGGAACCAAGAGACCCAGTACTTC. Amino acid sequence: CASSLESRNQETQYF. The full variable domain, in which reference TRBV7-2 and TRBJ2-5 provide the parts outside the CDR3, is GAGVSQSPSNKVTEKGKDVELRCDPISGHTALYWYRQSLGQGLEFLIYFQGNSAPDKSGLPSDRFSAERTGGSVSTLTIQRTQQEDSAVYLCASSLESRNQETQYFGPGTRLLVL.

CDR3 in DNA: TGTGCCAGCAGGTCCGCAGATACGCAGTATTTT. This codes for CASRSADTQYF. This chain connects TRBV6-5 to TRBJ2-3; D is uncertain. V was trimmed by 6 bases and J by 4 bases, leaving 5 bases between them. CDR1 MNHEY and CDR2 SVGAGI come from the germline V gene. The CDR3 runs 11 residues.

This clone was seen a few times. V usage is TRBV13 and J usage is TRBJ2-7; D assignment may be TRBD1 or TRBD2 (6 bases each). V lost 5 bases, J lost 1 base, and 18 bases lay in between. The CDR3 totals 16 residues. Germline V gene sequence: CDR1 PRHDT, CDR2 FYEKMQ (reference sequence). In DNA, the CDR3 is TGTGCCAGCAGCGTTCTTTCCGAGGGGGGATCCTACGAGCAGTACTTC. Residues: CASSVLSEGGSYEQYF. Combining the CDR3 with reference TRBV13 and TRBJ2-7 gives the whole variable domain AAGVIQSPRHLIKEKRETATLKCYPIPRHDTVYWYQQGPGQDPQFLISFYEKMQSDKGSIPDRFSAQQFSDYHSELNMSSLELGDSALYFCASSVLSEGGSYEQYFGPGTRLTVT.

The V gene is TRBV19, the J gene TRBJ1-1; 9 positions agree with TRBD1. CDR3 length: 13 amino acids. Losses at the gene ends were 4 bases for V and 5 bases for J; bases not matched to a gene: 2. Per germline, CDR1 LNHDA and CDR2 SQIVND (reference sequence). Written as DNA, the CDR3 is TGTGCCAGTAGTAAGACAGGGGGAACTGAAGCTTTCTTT. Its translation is CASSKTGGTEAFF.

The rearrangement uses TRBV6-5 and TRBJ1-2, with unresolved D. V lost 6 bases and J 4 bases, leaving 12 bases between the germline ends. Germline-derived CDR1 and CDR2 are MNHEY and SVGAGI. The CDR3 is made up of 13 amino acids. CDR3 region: CASRSLGSYGYTF. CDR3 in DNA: TGTGCCAGCAGGTCACTGGGGTCCTATGGCTACACCTTC.

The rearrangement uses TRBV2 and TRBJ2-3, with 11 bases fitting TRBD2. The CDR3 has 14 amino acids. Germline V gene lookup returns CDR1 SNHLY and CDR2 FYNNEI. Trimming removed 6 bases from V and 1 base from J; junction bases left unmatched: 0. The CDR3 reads CASRGLAGTDTQYF. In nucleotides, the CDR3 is TGTGCCAGCAGGGGACTAGCGGGCACAGATACGCAGTATTTT. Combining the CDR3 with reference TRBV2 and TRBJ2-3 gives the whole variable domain EPEVTQTPSHQVTQMGQEVILRCVPISNHLYFYWYRQILGQKVEFLVSFYNNEISEKSEIFDDQFSVERPDGSNFTLKIRSTKLEDSAMYFCASRGLAGTDTQYFGPGTRLTVL.

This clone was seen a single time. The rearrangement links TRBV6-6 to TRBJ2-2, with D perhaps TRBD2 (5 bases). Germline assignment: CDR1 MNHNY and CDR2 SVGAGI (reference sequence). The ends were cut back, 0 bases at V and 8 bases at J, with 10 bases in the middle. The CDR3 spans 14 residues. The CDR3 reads CASSYSGVLGELFF. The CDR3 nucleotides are TGTGCCAGCAGTTACTCGGGAGTACTAGGGGAGCTGTTTTTT.

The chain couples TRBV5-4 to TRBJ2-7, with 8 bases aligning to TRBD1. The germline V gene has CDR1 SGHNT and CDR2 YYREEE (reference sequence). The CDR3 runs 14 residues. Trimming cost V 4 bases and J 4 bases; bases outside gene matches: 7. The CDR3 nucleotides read TGTGCCAGCAGCGAAAGACAGGGGATTTACGAGCAGTACTTC. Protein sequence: CASSERQGIYEQYF.

The CDR3, as DNA: TGTGCCAGCAGCCTCGGGAATTTGGCGGGTCAGGGCTACACCTTC. Translating gives CASSLGNLAGQGYTF. The chain is built from TRBV2 and TRBJ1-2; no clear D. Germline values: CDR1 SNHLY, CDR2 FYNNEI. The V gene lost 6 bases and the J gene lost 8 bases, with 22 bases spanning the gap. CDR3 length: 15 residues.

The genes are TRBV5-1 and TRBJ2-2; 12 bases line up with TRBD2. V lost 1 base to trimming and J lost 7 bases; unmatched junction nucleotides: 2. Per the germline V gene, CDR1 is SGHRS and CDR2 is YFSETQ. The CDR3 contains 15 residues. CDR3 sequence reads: CASSLTSGGYGELFF. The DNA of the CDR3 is TGCGCCAGCAGCTTGACTAGCGGGGGGTACGGGGAGCTGTTTTTT.

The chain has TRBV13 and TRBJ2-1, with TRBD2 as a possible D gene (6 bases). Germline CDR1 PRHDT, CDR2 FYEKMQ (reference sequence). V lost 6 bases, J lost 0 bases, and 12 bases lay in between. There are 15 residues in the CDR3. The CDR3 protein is CASRARGSSYNEQFF. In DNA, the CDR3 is TGTGCCAGCAGGGCGCGGGGCAGCTCCTACAATGAGCAGTTCTTC.

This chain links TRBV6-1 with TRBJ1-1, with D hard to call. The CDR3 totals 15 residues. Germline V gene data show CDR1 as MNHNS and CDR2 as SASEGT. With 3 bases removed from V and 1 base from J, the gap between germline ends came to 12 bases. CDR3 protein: CASSDLGVENTEAFF. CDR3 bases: TGTGCCAGCAGTGATCTTGGGGTTGAGAACACTGAAGCTTTCTTT.

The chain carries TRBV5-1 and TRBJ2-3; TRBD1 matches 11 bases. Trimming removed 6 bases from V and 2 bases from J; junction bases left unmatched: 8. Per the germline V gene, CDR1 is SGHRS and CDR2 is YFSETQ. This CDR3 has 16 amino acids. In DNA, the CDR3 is TGCGCCAGCACCCACGGACAGGGGGCAAACACAGATACGCAGTATTTT. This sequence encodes CASTHGQGANTDTQYF.

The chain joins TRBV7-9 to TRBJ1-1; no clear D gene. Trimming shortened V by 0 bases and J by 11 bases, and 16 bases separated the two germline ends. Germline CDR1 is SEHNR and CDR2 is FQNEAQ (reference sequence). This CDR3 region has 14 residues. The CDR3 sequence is CASSLAIGRVRAFF. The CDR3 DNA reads TGTGCCAGCAGCTTAGCAATTGGGCGGGTCAGGGCTTTCTTT.

Written as DNA, the CDR3 is TGTGCCAGCAGTCCCGGGGGTTCCTATAATTCACCCCTCCACTTT. Its translation is CASSPGGSYNSPLHF. The gene calls are TRBV6-6 and TRBJ1-6; D might be TRBD1 (5 bases). The CDR3 is made up of 15 amino acids. Trimming removed 5 bases from V and 1 base from J, with 9 bases in between. Germline values: CDR1 MNHNY, CDR2 SVGAGI (reference sequence).

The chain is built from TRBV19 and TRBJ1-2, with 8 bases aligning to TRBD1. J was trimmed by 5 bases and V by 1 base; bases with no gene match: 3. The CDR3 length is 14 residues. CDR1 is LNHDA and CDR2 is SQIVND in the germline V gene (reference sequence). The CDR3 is CASSIGTGRYGYTF. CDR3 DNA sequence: TGTGCCAGTAGTATAGGGACAGGGAGGTATGGCTACACCTTC.

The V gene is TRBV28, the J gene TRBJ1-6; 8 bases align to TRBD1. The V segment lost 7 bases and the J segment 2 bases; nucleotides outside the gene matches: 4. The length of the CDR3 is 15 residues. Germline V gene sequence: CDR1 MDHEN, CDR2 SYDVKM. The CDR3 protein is CASTPQGAYNSPLHF. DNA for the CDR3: TGTGCCAGCACACCACAGGGGGCCTATAATTCACCCCTCCACTTT.

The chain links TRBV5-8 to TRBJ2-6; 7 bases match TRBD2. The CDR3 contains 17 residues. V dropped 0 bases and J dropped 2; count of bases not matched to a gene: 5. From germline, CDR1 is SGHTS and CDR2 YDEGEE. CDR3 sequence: CASSLVRGSPGANVLTF. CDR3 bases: TGTGCCAGCAGCTTGGTGCGGGGGAGTCCTGGGGCCAACGTCCTGACTTTC.